A selection of T cell receptor beta chains follows, all from one sample in a study of T cell repertoires in cytomegalovirus infection. TCRdb independently ran MiXCR on the reads; one entry per CDR3 protein. The repertoire holds about 450,000 distinct CDR3 sequences, with roughly 31% as singletons. Specimen: PBMCs. These receptors all come from a human donor in good health (CMV status not recorded). Some clones in this sample may be carry-over from other donors' samples. Each CDR3 is given with its conserved first and last residue. Fields, in order: CDR3 protein, CDR3 DNA, J gene, D gene, V gene, clone size. The D gene is left open where the match is weak. Only some rows state a clone size, as once, few, many or a class for expanded clones.

CASSFHPDEQYF | TGTGCCAGCAGCTTTCACCCGGACGAGCAGTACTTC | TRBJ2-7 | . | TRBV11-1 | .
CASGGGTYNEQFF | TGTGCCAGCGGCGGAGGAACCTACAATGAGCAGTTCTTC | TRBJ2-1 | . | TRBV28 | .
CASSVNQGLQETQYF | TGTGCCAGCAGCGTAAACCAGGGGCTCCAAGAGACCCAGTACTTC | TRBJ2-5 | . | TRBV11-2 | many
CASSLRASSTDTQYF | TGTGCCAGCAGCCTCAGGGCTTCGAGCACAGATACGCAGTATTTT | TRBJ2-3 | . | TRBV11-1 | .
CASSKLAEMGEQYF | TGTGCCAGCAGCAAGCTAGCGGAGATGGGCGAGCAGTACTTC | TRBJ2-7 | TRBD2 | TRBV7-2 | .
CASTVTGDYGYTF | TGTGCCAGTACAGTGACAGGGGACTATGGCTACACCTTC | TRBJ1-2 | TRBD1 | TRBV19 | many
CASRTALEQYF | TGTGCCAGCAGGACAGCCTTGGAGCAGTACTTC | TRBJ2-7 | . | TRBV6-2/TRBV6-3 | .
CAISEPNQPQHF | TGTGCCATCAGTGAGCCGAATCAGCCCCAGCATTTT | TRBJ1-5 | . | TRBV10-3 | few
CSATPGAYGHEQYF | TGCAGTGCTACCCCAGGAGCTTACGGGCACGAGCAGTACTTC | TRBJ2-7 | . | TRBV20-1 | .
CASSALTSGGRPYNEQFF | TGTGCCAGCAGCGCCCTCACTAGCGGGGGACGGCCGTACAATGAGCAGTTCTTC | TRBJ2-1 | TRBD2 | TRBV7-6 | few
CASSELEAFF | TGTGCCAGCAGTGAACTAGAAGCTTTCTTT | TRBJ1-1 | . | TRBV2 | .
CARGRLLRIQYF | TGCGCCAGGGGACGGTTACTGAGGATCCAGTACTTC | TRBJ2-5 | . | TRBV23-1 | .
CASTWTGSGGTEAFF | TGTGCCAGTACCTGGACAGGGTCTGGGGGTACTGAAGCTTTCTTT | TRBJ1-1 | TRBD1 | TRBV19 | few
CASRTSGTANTEAFF | TGCGCCAGCAGAACCTCCGGGACAGCGAACACTGAAGCTTTCTTT | TRBJ1-1 | TRBD1 | TRBV5-1 | .
CASSLAQGGGQSTDTQYF | TGTGCCAGCAGCTTAGCGCAGGGGGGGGGGCAAAGCACAGATACGCAGTATTTT | TRBJ2-3 | . | TRBV7-6 | many
CASRGLSIGYGYTF | TGTGCCAGCCGGGGACTCTCGATCGGTTATGGCTACACCTTC | TRBJ1-2 | . | TRBV6-1 | few
CASSEAPQGAHEQYF | TGTGCCAGCAGTGAAGCGCCACAGGGGGCCCACGAGCAGTACTTC | TRBJ2-7 | TRBD1 | TRBV6-1 | .
CASSFEASSYNEQFF | TGTGCCAGCAGCTTTGAGGCTTCTTCCTACAATGAGCAGTTCTTC | TRBJ2-1 | . | TRBV9 | .
CASNFEDEQFF | TGTGCCAGCAACTTTGAGGATGAGCAGTTCTTC | TRBJ2-1 | . | TRBV7-7 | .